These 12 T cell receptor beta chains were all obtained from the same sample, sequenced in a study of naive and memory T cell subsets (dated by TCRdb to 2015 to 2018). The protocol used for the library was UMI-ligation and nested PCR. Sequencing relied on an Illumina MiSeq. The beta constant-region primer consisted of an equimolar mixture of two oligonucleotides that together covered TRBC1 and TRBC2. Using fastp trimming at Q25 and MiXCR clonotype assembly, TCRdb reanalyzed the public sequencing data and kept in-frame beta chains. Rows with one shared CDR3 protein collapse into an entry with the most common genes and DNA. This sample lists about 85,000 distinct CDR3 sequences; about an eighth were detected once. 0.9% to 1% of the sample is in the top ten clones. The sequenced sample was central memory CD4+ T cells from blood. Explained via the paper, the cell subset or site label denotes: central memory, CD45RA- CD27+. These receptors were taken from a human donor in good health.

This clonotype was counted a few times. J is TRBJ1-5 and V is TRBV10-3; TRBD1 is a possible D gene (5 bases). The V and J ends lost 11 bases and 4 bases respectively, with 21 bases between them. The CDR3 extends over 15 amino acids. CDR1 and CDR2 from the germline V gene are ENHRY and SYGVKD. The CDR3 sequence is CASKEGAQLNQPQHF. The CDR3 nucleotides are TGTGCCTCCAAAGAAGGGGCCCAGCTAAATCAGCCCCAGCATTTT.

This rearrangement joins TRBV3-1 to TRBJ2-1, with D possibly called TRBD1 or TRBD2 (5 bases each). Per the germline V gene, CDR1 is LGHDT and CDR2 is YNNKEL (reference sequence). V dropped 1 base and J dropped 10 bases, with 14 bases sitting between them. This CDR3 has 14 amino acids. The DNA of the CDR3 is TGTGCCAGCAGCCAAGTGAGGGGCGAGGGCGAGCAGTTCTTC. The encoded protein is CASSQVRGEGEQFF.

This clonotype appeared many times. The V call is TRBV6-5, the J call TRBJ2-3; 8 bases line up with TRBD2. CDR3 length equals 15 residues. Germline CDR1 MNHEY, CDR2 SVGAGI. V dropped 2 bases and J dropped 1; count of bases not matched to a gene: 2. The CDR3 DNA is TGTGCCAGCAGTTACCAAGCGGGAGGCACAGATACGCAGTATTTT. As protein: CASSYQAGGTDTQYF.

Many counts were recorded for this clonotype. The V gene is TRBV27, the J gene TRBJ2-1; TRBD2 matches at 10 bases. Trimming took 4 bases from V and 9 from J; bases not matched to a gene: 6. CDR3 length equals 14 residues. Germline V gives CDR1 MNHEY, CDR2 SMNVEV (reference sequence). CDR3 sequence reads: CASSSAGGPAEQFF. The CDR3 DNA follows: TGTGCCAGCAGTTCAGCGGGAGGGCCGGCTGAGCAGTTCTTC.

V gene TRBV5-1 combines with J gene TRBJ1-1, with D maybe TRBD1 (6 bases). The ends were cut back, 7 bases at V and 2 bases at J, with 12 bases in the middle. The CDR3 runs to 13 residues. Germline CDR1 SGHRS, CDR2 YFSETQ. The CDR3 bases are TGCGCCAGCGGCCCCAGGGGAAACACTGAAGCTTTCTTT. Translated, it gives CASGPRGNTEAFF.

There are a few counts of this clonotype. The V and J genes are TRBV15 and TRBJ2-3, with a weak D call TRBD2 (6 bases). The length of the CDR3 is 14 residues. Germline CDR1 is LNHNV and CDR2 is YYDKDF (reference sequence). Trimming removed 5 bases from V and 2 bases from J, with 11 bases in between. The CDR3 bases are TGTGCCACCAGCCCCGGGGGTTCCACAGATACGCAGTATTTT. Translation: CATSPGGSTDTQYF.

This clonotype was seen at least ten times. The rearrangement links TRBV12-3 or TRBV12-4 to TRBJ2-1; TRBD2 matches at 10 bases. The CDR3 loop spans 14 amino acids. V was clipped by 6 bases and J by 3 bases; unmatched bases: 2. CDR3 loop: CASSGTSVYNEQFF. CDR3 in DNA: TGTGCCAGCAGCGGGACTAGCGTCTACAATGAGCAGTTCTTC.

The CDR3 spells CASSYFPRPTGELFF. The CDR3 DNA reads TGTGCCAGCAGTTACTTTCCTCGGCCCACCGGGGAGCTGTTTTTT. The chain carries TRBV6-5 and TRBJ2-2, with unresolved D. The V gene's germline CDR1 is MNHEY and CDR2 SVGAGI. Trimming stripped 1 base from V and 4 bases from J, with 10 bases between. The CDR3 length is 15 residues.

A few counts support this clonotype. J is TRBJ2-1 and V is TRBV3-1; 13 bases agree with TRBD2. This CDR3 is built from 16 residues. The V segment lost 4 bases and the J segment 7 bases; nucleotides outside the gene matches: 7. Germline V gene sequence: CDR1 LGHDT, CDR2 YNNKEL (reference sequence). CDR3 sequence reads: CASSPGGTSGNNEQFF. The CDR3 DNA sequence: TGTGCCAGCAGCCCCGGGGGGACTAGCGGGAATAATGAGCAGTTCTTC.

The chain links TRBV28 to TRBJ1-1, with 10 bases aligning to TRBD1. The CDR3 is 14 amino acids. Germline V CDR1 and CDR2: MDHEN, SYDVKM. V gave up 6 bases and J gave up 8 bases; unmatched junction bases: 9. The chain's CDR3 is CASRDGTGEPEAFF. The CDR3 coding sequence is TGTGCCAGCAGAGACGGGACAGGGGAGCCCGAAGCTTTCTTT.

The chain has TRBV2 and TRBJ2-7, with D perhaps TRBD1 or TRBD2 (5 bases each). The CDR3 has 15 amino acids. V gave up 4 bases and J gave up 3 bases, with 16 bases separating them. Looked up from germline, CDR1 is SNHLY and CDR2 is FYNNEI. The DNA for the CDR3 is TGTGCCAGCAGTGGCCCGGACGGGACGATCTACGAGCAGTACTTC. It specifies CASSGPDGTIYEQYF.

V usage is TRBV20-1 and J usage is TRBJ2-7; TRBD2 aligns across 10 bases. CDR1 is DFQATT and CDR2 is SNEGSKA in the germline V gene (reference sequence). The CDR3 is 14 residues long. The J segment lost 6 bases and the V segment lost 3 bases, leaving 8 bases of the junction unmatched. CDR3 protein: CSASEAGGLGEQYF. The CDR3, as DNA: TGCAGTGCTAGTGAAGCGGGAGGGCTCGGCGAGCAGTACTTC.